The entry below describes one T cell receptor beta chain. This entry comes from a study of blood T cell repertoires in COVID-19. Looking at the study overall: Sites in the United States, Italy and Spain provided acute and convalescent COVID-19 samples.

As processed by the authors: Amplifying reference gene primers gave estimates of nucleated cell counts. TCRdb's table, derived via immunoSEQ multiplex PCR, lists solely in-frame clones and lacks some. The D gene and trimming were derived from the DNA, and the V and J assignments and clone size from that table. The repertoire has about 160,000 clones, 75% to 90% of them found once; the top ten carry roughly 6.1%. V lost 7 bases and J lost 0; bases outside the gene matches: 5. In germline, CDR1 is LNHDA, CDR2 SQIVND (reference sequence). The CDR3 loop spans 14 amino acids. What was sequenced was peripheral blood. The chain recombines TRBV19 with TRBJ2-7; TRBD2 matches 8 bases. The source is a man aged 80 or over with acute or convalescent COVID-19. The CDR3 loop is CASTPAGVSYEQYF. CDR3 nucleotide sequence: TGTGCCAGTACCCCAGCGGGAGTCTCCTACGAGCAGTACTTC. Filled out from reference TRBV19 and TRBJ2-7, the complete variable domain reads DGGITQSPKYLFRKEGQNVTLSCEQNLNHDAMYWYRQDPGQGLRLIYYSQIVNDFQKGDIAEGYSVSREKKESFPLTVTSAQKNPTAFYLCASTPAGVSYEQYFGPGTRLTVT.